What follows are 31 T cell receptor beta chains derived from one specimen sequenced in a study of T cells in Graves' hyperthyroidism and ophthalmopathy. The source material, RNA transcripts, was used to amplify TCR beta CDR3 regions. TCR CDR3 underwent first-round RT-PCR with the HTBI primer set. From the multiplex PCR reads, TCRdb called clonotypes with MiXCR, one entry per CDR3 protein. The sample carries fewer than 650,000 distinct CDR3 sequences, about 14% recorded once. The sequenced sample consisted of blood. All receptors derive from a woman between 18 and 30 years old with Graves' ophthalmopathy.

This clonotype occurred a few times. The chain is built from TRBV5-1 and TRBJ2-2, with TRBD2 identical over 7 bases. The CDR3 is 16 amino acids. V shed 4 bases, J shed 4 bases, and the junction held 10 bases outside the gene matches. CDR1 SGHRS and CDR2 YFSETQ come from the germline V gene. CDR3 region: CASSGEGASSTGELFF. The CDR3 nucleotides are TGCGCCAGCAGCGGGGAGGGCGCATCAAGCACCGGGGAGCTGTTTTTT. Full variable domain (rest looked up from reference TRBV5-1 and TRBJ2-2): KAGVTQTPRYLIKTRGQQVTLSCSPISGHRSVSWYQQTPGQGLQFLFEYFSETQRNKGNFPGRFSGRQFSNSRSEMNVSTLELGDSALYLCASSGEGASSTGELFFGEGSRLTVL.

This clonotype was picked up many times. This sequence joins TRBV10-3 and TRBJ1-5; possible D gene TRBD1, 6 bases. V shed 6 bases and J shed 5 bases, with 11 bases lying between them. This CDR3 contains 13 residues. Germline CDR1 ENHRY, CDR2 SYGVKD. CDR3 sequence reads: CAISGTPDQPQHF. CDR3 coding DNA: TGTGCCATCAGCGGGACACCGGATCAGCCCCAGCATTTT.

This clonotype has a count of ten or more. J is TRBJ2-2 and V is TRBV7-9, with a weak D call TRBD2 (5 bases). CDR3 length: 15 residues. Germline CDR1 and CDR2: SEHNR and FQNEAQ (reference sequence). V lost 10 bases and J lost 2, with 17 bases in between. CDR3 nucleotide sequence: TGTGCCATTACTAGAATGGGAGCCAACACCGGGGAGCTGTTTTTT. Encoded protein: CAITRMGANTGELFF.

This clonotype was recorded at least ten times. The chain combines TRBV28 with TRBJ2-7; the D is unclear. The germline V and J ends were trimmed by 2 bases and 0 bases, with 5 bases remaining between them. CDR1 is MDHEN, CDR2 SYDVKM, per germline. CDR3 size: 13 residues. CDR3 loop: CASSLGISYEQYF. Here the CDR3 DNA reads TGTGCCAGCAGTTTAGGGATCTCCTACGAGCAGTACTTC.

This clonotype occurred many times. J is TRBJ1-5 and V is TRBV27; D is unclear. Trimming stripped 4 bases from V and 3 bases from J, with 7 bases between. There are 13 residues in the CDR3. From germline, CDR1 is MNHEY and CDR2 SMNVEV (reference sequence). CDR3 DNA sequence: TGTGCCAGCAGTTACGGGAACAATCAGCCCCAGCATTTT. The encoded protein is CASSYGNNQPQHF.

This clonotype was seen repeatedly, ten times or more. The V and J genes are TRBV7-9 and TRBJ1-2; 9 bases match TRBD1. CDR1 and CDR2 (germline): SEHNR, FQNEAQ (reference sequence). The CDR3 length is 15 residues. V lost 5 bases, J lost 5 bases, and 9 bases stayed unmatched. CDR3 region: CASSPWDREIYGYTF. The CDR3 nucleotides read TGTGCCAGCAGCCCCTGGGACAGGGAGATATATGGCTACACCTTC.

This clonotype was seen many times. The chain couples TRBV7-3 to TRBJ2-2, with D uncertain. Between the trimmed V and J ends, which lost 4 bases and 8 bases, there was a span of 8 bases. This CDR3 is 12 amino acids long. Germline values: CDR1 SGHTA, CDR2 FQGTGA. This CDR3 is CASSSPLGELFF. Here the CDR3 DNA reads TGTGCCAGCAGCTCCCCCCTAGGGGAGCTGTTTTTT.

This clonotype was seen ten or more times. J is TRBJ1-2 and V is TRBV11-2; no definite D call. The V and J ends lost 2 bases and 7 bases respectively, with 14 bases between them. Germline values: CDR1 SGHAT, CDR2 FQNNGV. The CDR3 is 14 amino acids. The CDR3 spells CASSLNEGTIGYTF. The CDR3 DNA follows: TGTGCCAGCAGCTTAAACGAGGGTACGATTGGCTACACCTTC.

The table lists this clonotype with a few counts. CDR3 DNA sequence: TGTGCCAGCAGTTACACCATCGGACAGCCCGGGGCTTTCTTT. It yields the protein CASSYTIGQPGAFF. This chain links TRBV6-5 with TRBJ1-1; D may be TRBD1 (6 bases). V lost 2 bases, J lost 11 bases, and 18 bases lay in between. CDR1 and CDR2 (germline): MNHEY, SVGAGI. The CDR3 totals 14 residues.

V usage is TRBV10-3 and J usage is TRBJ2-3; TRBD1 might be the D (5 bases). The J call may be incorrect, as the DNA end agrees better with TRBJ1-5. CDR1 is ENHRY, CDR2 SYGVKD, per germline. The CDR3 runs to 16 residues. The chain's CDR3 is CAISDVGGRETDTQHF. The CDR3 DNA follows: TGTGCCATCAGTGATGTCGGGGGTAGGGAGACAGATACGCAGCATTTT.

The chain recombines TRBV19 with TRBJ2-1; possible D gene TRBD1, 5 bases. The germline gives CDR1 LNHDA, CDR2 SQIVND (reference sequence). The CDR3 length is 12 residues. V lost 6 bases, J lost 4 bases, and 7 bases lay in between. CDR3 in amino acids: CASRSGYNEQFF. The CDR3 DNA reads TGTGCCAGTAGGTCAGGGTACAATGAGCAGTTCTTC.

This clonotype was detected many times. V gene TRBV6-1 combines with J gene TRBJ1-5; D is unclear. There are 13 residues in the CDR3. Trimming removed 5 bases at V and 7 bases at J, with 12 bases between. Germline CDR1 is MNHNS and CDR2 is SASEGT. The CDR3 is CASSWQVEQPQHF. In DNA form, the CDR3 reads TGTGCCAGCAGTTGGCAGGTAGAGCAGCCCCAGCATTTT.

The chain recombines TRBV5-1 with TRBJ1-5, with 8 bases fitting TRBD1. Germline CDR1 SGHRS, CDR2 YFSETQ. The CDR3 loop spans 15 amino acids. Trimming took 4 bases from V and 5 from J; bases not matched to a gene: 8. As DNA, the CDR3 is TGCGCCAGCAGCCCGACAGGGGATGGCGATCAGCCCCAGCATTTT. It translates to CASSPTGDGDQPQHF.

This chain connects TRBV7-9 to TRBJ1-6; no definite D call. This CDR3 comprises 14 residues. V was trimmed by 1 base and J by 10 bases, leaving 11 bases between them. CDR1 is SEHNR, CDR2 FQNEAQ, per germline (reference sequence). CDR3: CASSLGWVASPLHF. In nucleotides, the CDR3 is TGTGCCAGCAGCTTAGGGTGGGTGGCGTCACCCCTCCACTTT.

The chain joins TRBV2 to TRBJ1-2; 10 bases align to TRBD1. Germline CDR1 reads SNHLY; CDR2 reads FYNNEI. The V and J ends lost 5 bases and 7 bases, in that order; junction bases with no gene match: 10. The CDR3 has 15 residues. The CDR3 sequence: CASSQTGTGEGGYTF. CDR3 in DNA: TGTGCCAGCAGTCAAACCGGGACAGGGGAAGGTGGCTACACCTTC.

There are many counts of this clonotype. This sequence joins TRBV28 and TRBJ1-1; D gene unclear. Per germline, CDR1 MDHEN and CDR2 SYDVKM. This CDR3 comprises 14 residues. The V gene lost 3 bases and the J gene lost 0 bases, with 8 bases spanning the gap. This chain's CDR3 is CASSFRRLNTEAFF. CDR3 bases: TGTGCCAGCAGTTTTCGACGGCTGAACACTGAAGCTTTCTTT.

This clonotype was picked up many times. The junction departs from germline at one end; a sequencing error may be responsible. The genes are TRBV7-2 and TRBJ1-1; D uncertain. Per germline, CDR1 SGHTA and CDR2 FQGNSA. The CDR3 runs to 16 residues. Here the CDR3 DNA reads TGTGCCAGCAGCTGGCGACCCCTAAGGATGAACACTGGAGCTTTCTTT. This gives the protein CASSWRPLRMNTGAFF.

This clonotype has at least ten counts. The chain carries TRBV6-1 and TRBJ1-5; 8 bases are shared with TRBD1. Germline V lookup: CDR1 MNHNS, CDR2 SASEGT. J lost 7 bases, V lost 3 bases, and 11 bases had no gene match. CDR3 size: 16 residues. This chain's CDR3 is CASSDPPAGGGQPQHF. As DNA, the CDR3 is TGTGCCAGCAGTGATCCCCCCGCAGGGGGCGGACAGCCCCAGCATTTT.

This chain joins TRBV14 and TRBJ2-7; 7 nucleotides agree with TRBD1. Unmatched junction bases numbered 9, after V lost 4 bases and J lost 0 bases. CDR3 length: 16 amino acids. Germline values: CDR1 SGHDN, CDR2 FVKESK. The CDR3 loop is CASSPTGQVVSYEQYF. The CDR3 DNA reads TGTGCCAGCAGCCCAACCGGACAGGTTGTCTCCTACGAGCAGTACTTC.

As concerns this clonotype: Just one base apart from a much larger clone, this may be a read error. The chain joins TRBV2 to TRBJ1-1; D is possibly TRBD1 (6 bases). Trimming cost V 8 bases and J 5 bases, with 21 bases left between them. This CDR3 is built from 15 residues. The germline V gene encodes CDR1 SNHLY and CDR2 FYNNEI. The CDR3 nucleotides read TGTGCCAGCTGCCCAGGGGCGCGGACGAGGACTGAAGCTTTCTTT. It codes for CASCPGARTRTEAFF.

A few counts support this clonotype. This chain uses TRBV11-2 with TRBJ2-1; perhaps D is TRBD1 or TRBD2 (5 bases each). Germline V lookup: CDR1 SGHAT, CDR2 FQNNGV. V was trimmed by 3 bases and J by 5 bases, leaving 11 bases between them. The CDR3 length is 14 residues. The CDR3 DNA reads TGTGCCAGCAGCTTTCCGGGACCCAACAATGAGCAGTTCTTC. Translated: CASSFPGPNNEQFF.

This clonotype appeared many times. This rearrangement joins TRBV6-1 to TRBJ1-2, with D hard to call. This CDR3 has 12 amino acids. The V gene's germline CDR1 is MNHNS and CDR2 SASEGT. V shed 5 bases and J shed 4 bases, with 8 bases lying between them. CDR3 sequence (DNA): TGTGCCAGCAGTCCCGGGGTCTATGGCTACACCTTC. Translated, it gives CASSPGVYGYTF.

V is TRBV4-2 and J is TRBJ1-2; 9 positions agree with TRBD1. Germline CDR1 reads LGHNA; CDR2 reads YNFKEQ. V gave up 4 bases and J gave up 4 bases; unmatched junction bases: 10. CDR3 length: 16 residues. The CDR3 protein is CASSPKMDRGGYGYTF. The CDR3 nucleotides read TGTGCCAGCAGCCCTAAGATGGACAGGGGCGGCTATGGCTACACCTTC.

The chain couples TRBV7-3 to TRBJ1-5, with 7 bases aligning to TRBD1. Germline trimming cut 4 bases from V and 2 bases from J; bases unmatched to any gene: 8. Germline values: CDR1 SGHTA, CDR2 FQGTGA. The CDR3 covers 16 residues. The CDR3 is CASSSRGGKRNQPQHF. The CDR3 bases are TGTGCCAGCAGCTCCAGGGGGGGGAAACGCAATCAGCCCCAGCATTTT.

Only a few counts were recorded for this clonotype. The V call is TRBV4-3, the J call TRBJ1-1; D is undetermined. CDR1 is LGHNA and CDR2 is YSLEER in the germline V gene. The CDR3 covers 14 residues. Trimming removed 1 base from V and 4 bases from J, with 10 bases in between. For the CDR3, the DNA is TGCGCCAGCAGCCAAGGGCGAGGGAGCACTGAAGCTTTCTTT. Its translation: CASSQGRGSTEAFF.

The table lists this clonotype with a few counts. The genes are TRBV20-1 and TRBJ2-1; 13 bases line up with TRBD2. With V trimmed by 5 bases and J by 8 bases, 9 bases remained unmatched. Germline CDR1 and CDR2: DFQATT and SNEGSKA (reference sequence). The CDR3 spans 15 residues. The CDR3 reads CSAGRTSGSPDEQFF. DNA of the CDR3: TGCAGTGCTGGCCGGACTAGCGGGAGTCCCGATGAGCAGTTCTTC.

This clonotype came up many times. The chain employs TRBV27 and TRBJ1-5; 9 bases are shared with TRBD1. Trimming took 5 bases from V and 6 from J; bases not matched to a gene: 11. Germline loops: CDR1 MNHEY, CDR2 SMNVEV (reference sequence). The CDR3 consists of 16 residues. CDR3 in DNA: TGTGCCAGCAGTCATGGAACAGGGGGCAATGGTCAGCCCCAGCATTTT. Translating it yields CASSHGTGGNGQPQHF.

This clonotype was counted at least ten times. This chain connects TRBV6-6 to TRBJ2-7; TRBD2 agrees at 10 bases. CDR1 and CDR2 from the germline V gene are MNHNY and SVGAGI (reference sequence). The CDR3 consists of 17 residues. Germline trimming cut 2 bases from V and 2 bases from J; bases unmatched to any gene: 9. The CDR3 spells CASSYGASGSETYEQYF. In DNA, the CDR3 is TGTGCCAGCAGTTACGGGGCTAGCGGGAGCGAAACCTACGAGCAGTACTTC.

This clonotype was counted ten times or more. This chain joins TRBV30 and TRBJ1-1, with D hard to call. The germline V gene has CDR1 GTSNPN and CDR2 SVGIG (reference sequence). The CDR3 covers 13 residues. Trimming shortened V by 5 bases and J by 2 bases, and 12 bases separated the two germline ends. In DNA, the CDR3 is TGTGCCTGGGCCGTCCACAGAAACACTGAAGCTTTCTTT. Translating gives CAWAVHRNTEAFF.

This clonotype was seen many times. The chain joins TRBV4-2 to TRBJ2-1; D unclear. The CDR3 totals 11 residues. V shed 2 bases and J shed 8 bases, with 4 bases lying between them. The germline V gene has CDR1 LGHNA and CDR2 YNFKEQ. CDR3 coding DNA: TGTGCCAGCAGCCAAAATTATGAGCAGTTCTTC. Its translation: CASSQNYEQFF.

This clonotype has at least ten counts. The V call is TRBV18, the J call TRBJ1-2; D is perhaps TRBD1 (5 bases). V was pared by 0 bases and J by 5 bases, with 13 bases between. Germline CDR1 KGHSH, CDR2 LQKENI. The CDR3 is 15 amino acids. CDR3 sequence reads: CASSPPGREGYGYTF. CDR3 DNA sequence: TGTGCCAGCTCACCACCGGGCAGGGAAGGGTATGGCTACACCTTC.